This T cell receptor beta chain was captured in a study of blood T cell repertoires in COVID-19. Trimming took 6 bases from V and 6 from J, leaving 12 bases between them. The CDR3 length is 14 residues. Germline CDR1 is MNHEY and CDR2 is SMNVEV (reference sequence). The table lists this clone with a few counts. Data came from immunoSEQ multiplex PCR; TCRdb stores just in-frame clones and leaves some out. The data hold 250,000 to 300,000 clones, with around four fifths observed a single time. The rearrangement links TRBV27 to TRBJ1-6, with D possibly matching TRBD1 (6 bases). Sequencing was performed on peripheral blood. The receptor comes from a man in his 60s who had recovered from COVID-19. DNA for the CDR3: TGTGCCAGCAGGAACCGACAGGCTAATTCACCCCTCCACTTT. Translating gives CASRNRQANSPLHF.